This T cell receptor (beta chain) was retrieved from a study of blood T cell repertoires in COVID-19. In the study overall: The United States, Italy and Spain provided the acute and convalescent COVID-19 samples.

Authors' methods: Estimation of nucleated cell counts was performed using reference gene primer amplification. Sequenced by immunoSEQ multiplex PCR; TCRdb stores in-frame clones only, minus some. V, J and clone size were drawn from that table, and D and trimming were deduced from the DNA. In the table there are about 310,000 clones, 85% to 90% of which are singletons. The CDR3 is 14 residues long. J was trimmed by 4 bases and V by 4 bases; bases with no gene match: 5. The germline V gene encodes CDR1 SGHRS and CDR2 YFSETQ. Sequenced material: peripheral blood. The J gene is TRBJ1-1, the V gene TRBV5-1; 9 bases map to TRBD1. The receptor comes from a woman aged 25 to 45 with COVID-19, enrolled during active disease. The CDR3 protein is CASSLLQGATEAFF. The CDR3 DNA sequence: TGCGCCAGCAGCCTGCTACAGGGGGCCACTGAAGCTTTCTTT.